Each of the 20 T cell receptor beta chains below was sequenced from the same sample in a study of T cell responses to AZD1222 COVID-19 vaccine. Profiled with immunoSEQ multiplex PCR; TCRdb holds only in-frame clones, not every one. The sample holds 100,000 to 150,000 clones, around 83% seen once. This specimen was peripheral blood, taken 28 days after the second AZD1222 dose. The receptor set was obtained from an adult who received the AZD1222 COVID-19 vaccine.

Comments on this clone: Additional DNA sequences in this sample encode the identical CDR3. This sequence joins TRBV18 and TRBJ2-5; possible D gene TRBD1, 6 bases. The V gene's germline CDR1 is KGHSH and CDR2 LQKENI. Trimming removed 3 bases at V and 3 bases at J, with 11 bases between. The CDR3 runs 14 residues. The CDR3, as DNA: TGTGCCAGCTCACCGGCAGGGGTCGAAGAGACCCAGTACTTC. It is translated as CASSPAGVEETQYF.

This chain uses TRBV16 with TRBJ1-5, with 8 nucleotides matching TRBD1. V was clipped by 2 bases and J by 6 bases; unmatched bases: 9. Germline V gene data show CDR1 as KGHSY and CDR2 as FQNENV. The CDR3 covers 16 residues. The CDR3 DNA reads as TGTGCCAGCAGCCAAGACAGGGGCGACGGAAGTCAGCCCCAGCATTTT. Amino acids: CASSQDRGDGSQPQHF.

The DNA for the CDR3 is TGTGCCAGCAGACTTAGCGGCTCAGGGGCAGATACGCAGTATTTT. Translating gives CASRLSGSGADTQYF. This chain links TRBV6-5 with TRBJ2-3, with D possibly called TRBD1 or TRBD2 (6 bases each). The length of the CDR3 is 15 residues. The V end was cut by 6 bases, the J end by 4 bases, with 17 bases between. CDR1 is MNHEY, CDR2 SVGAGI, per germline.

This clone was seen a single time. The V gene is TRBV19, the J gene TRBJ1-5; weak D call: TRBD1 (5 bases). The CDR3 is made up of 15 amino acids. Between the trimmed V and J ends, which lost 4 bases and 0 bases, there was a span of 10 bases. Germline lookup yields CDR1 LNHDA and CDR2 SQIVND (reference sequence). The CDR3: CASSTTDYSNQPQHF. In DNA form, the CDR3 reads TGTGCCAGTAGTACGACAGACTATAGCAATCAGCCCCAGCATTTT.

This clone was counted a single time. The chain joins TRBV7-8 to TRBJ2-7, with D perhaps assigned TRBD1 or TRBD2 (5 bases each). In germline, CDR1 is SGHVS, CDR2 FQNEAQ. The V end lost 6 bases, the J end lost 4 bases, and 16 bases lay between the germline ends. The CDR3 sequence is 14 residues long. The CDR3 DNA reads TGTGCCAGCAGGTCCGGGACCGGCTCGTACGAGCAGTACTTC. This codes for CASRSGTGSYEQYF.

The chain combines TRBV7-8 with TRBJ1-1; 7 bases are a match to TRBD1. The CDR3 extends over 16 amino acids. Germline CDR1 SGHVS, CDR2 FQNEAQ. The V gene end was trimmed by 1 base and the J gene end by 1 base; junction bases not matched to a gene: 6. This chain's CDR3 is CASSLDKGARNTEAFF. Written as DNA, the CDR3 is TGTGCCAGCAGCTTAGACAAGGGGGCAAGGAACACTGAAGCTTTCTTT.

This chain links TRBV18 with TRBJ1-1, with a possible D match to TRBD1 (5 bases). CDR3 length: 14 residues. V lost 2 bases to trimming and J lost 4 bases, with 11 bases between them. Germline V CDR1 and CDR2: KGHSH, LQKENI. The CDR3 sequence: CASSPAGATTEAFF. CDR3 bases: TGTGCCAGCTCACCAGCCGGGGCTACCACTGAAGCTTTCTTT.

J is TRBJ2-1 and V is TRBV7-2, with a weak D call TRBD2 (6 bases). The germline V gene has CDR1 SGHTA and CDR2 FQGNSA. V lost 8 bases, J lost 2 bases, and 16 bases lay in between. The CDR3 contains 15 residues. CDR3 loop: CASCVAGITYNEQFF. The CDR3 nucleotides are TGTGCCAGCTGCGTCGCGGGGATAACCTACAATGAGCAGTTCTTC.

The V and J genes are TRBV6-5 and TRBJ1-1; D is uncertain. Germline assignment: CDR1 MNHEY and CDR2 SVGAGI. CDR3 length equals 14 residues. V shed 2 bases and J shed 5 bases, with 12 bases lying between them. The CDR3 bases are TGTGCCAGCAGTTACAACGGACCATGGACTGAAGCTTTCTTT. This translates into CASSYNGPWTEAFF.

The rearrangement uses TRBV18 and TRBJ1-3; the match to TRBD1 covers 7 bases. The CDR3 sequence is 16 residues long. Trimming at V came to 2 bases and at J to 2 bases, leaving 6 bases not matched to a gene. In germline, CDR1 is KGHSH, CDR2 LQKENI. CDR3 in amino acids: CASSPLADRTGNTIYF. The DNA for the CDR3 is TGTGCCAGCTCACCATTGGCGGACAGGACTGGAAACACCATATATTTT.

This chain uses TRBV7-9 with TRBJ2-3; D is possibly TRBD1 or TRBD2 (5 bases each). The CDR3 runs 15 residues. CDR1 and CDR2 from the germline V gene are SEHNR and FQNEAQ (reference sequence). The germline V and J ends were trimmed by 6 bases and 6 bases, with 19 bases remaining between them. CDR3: CASSLTGALSDTQYF. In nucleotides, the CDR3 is TGTGCCAGCAGTTTAACCGGGGCCCTCTCGGATACGCAGTATTTT. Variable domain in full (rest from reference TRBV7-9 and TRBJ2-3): DTGVSQNPRHKITKRGQNVTFRCDPISEHNRLYWYRQTLGQGPEFLTYFQNEAQLEKSRLLSDRFSAERPKGSFSTLEIQRTEQGDSAMYLCASSLTGALSDTQYFGPGTRLTVL.

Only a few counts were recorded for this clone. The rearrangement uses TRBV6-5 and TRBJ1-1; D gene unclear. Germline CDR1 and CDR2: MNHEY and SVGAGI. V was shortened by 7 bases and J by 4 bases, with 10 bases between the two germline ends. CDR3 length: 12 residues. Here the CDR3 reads CASNSLVTEAFF. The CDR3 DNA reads TGTGCCAGCAATAGCTTGGTCACTGAAGCTTTCTTT.

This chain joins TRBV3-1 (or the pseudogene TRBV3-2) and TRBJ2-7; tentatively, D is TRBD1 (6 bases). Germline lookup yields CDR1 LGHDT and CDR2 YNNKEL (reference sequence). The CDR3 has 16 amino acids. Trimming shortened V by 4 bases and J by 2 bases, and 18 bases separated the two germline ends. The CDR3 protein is CASSPFPSAGAYEQYF. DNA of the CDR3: TGTGCCAGCAGCCCGTTCCCCAGCGCAGGGGCCTACGAGCAGTACTTC.

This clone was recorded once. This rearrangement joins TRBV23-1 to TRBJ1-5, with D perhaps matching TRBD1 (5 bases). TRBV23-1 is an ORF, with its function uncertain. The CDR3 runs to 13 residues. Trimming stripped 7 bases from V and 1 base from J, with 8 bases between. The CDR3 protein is CASIQGSNQPQHF. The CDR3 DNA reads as TGCGCCAGCATCCAGGGCAGCAATCAGCCCCAGCATTTT.

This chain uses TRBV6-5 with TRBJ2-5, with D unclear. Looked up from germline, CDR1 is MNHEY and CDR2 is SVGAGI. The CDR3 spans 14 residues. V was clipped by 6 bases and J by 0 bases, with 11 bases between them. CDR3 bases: TGTGCCAGCAGACCCGGCGGCTACCAAGAGACCCAGTACTTC. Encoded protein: CASRPGGYQETQYF.

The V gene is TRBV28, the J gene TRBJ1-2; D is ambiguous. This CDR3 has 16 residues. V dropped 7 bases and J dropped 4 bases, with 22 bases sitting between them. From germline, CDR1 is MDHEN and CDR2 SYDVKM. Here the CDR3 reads CASTSDGLTLGYGYTF. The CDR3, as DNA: TGTGCCAGCACATCGGACGGGTTAACGCTGGGCTATGGCTACACCTTC.

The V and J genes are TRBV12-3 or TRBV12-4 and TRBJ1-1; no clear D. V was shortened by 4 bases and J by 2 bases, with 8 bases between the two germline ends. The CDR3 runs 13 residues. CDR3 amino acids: CASSSGVNTEAFF. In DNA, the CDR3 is TGTGCCAGCAGTTCCGGGGTTAACACTGAAGCTTTCTTT.

In DNA, the CDR3 is TGTGCCAGCAGTCGGCCCGCCCACGGAGGCCAGCCCCAGCATTTT. Protein: CASSRPAHGGQPQHF. This chain connects TRBV28 to TRBJ1-5; D uncertain. Looked up from germline, CDR1 is MDHEN and CDR2 is SYDVKM. V lost 5 bases and J 7 bases, leaving 18 bases between the germline ends. There are 15 residues in the CDR3. The full variable domain, completed using reference TRBV28 and TRBJ1-5, is DVKVTQSSRYLVKRTGEKVFLECVQDMDHENMFWYRQDPGLGLRLIYFSYDVKMKEKGDIPEGYSVSREKKERFSLILESASTNQTSMYLCASSRPAHGGQPQHFGDGTRLSIL.

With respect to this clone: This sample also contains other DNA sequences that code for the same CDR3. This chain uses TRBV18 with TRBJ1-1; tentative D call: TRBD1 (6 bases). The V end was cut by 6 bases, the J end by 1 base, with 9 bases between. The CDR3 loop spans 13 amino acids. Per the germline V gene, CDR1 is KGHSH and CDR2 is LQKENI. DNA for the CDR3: TGTGCCAGCTCCCCGGGACAGAACACTGAAGCTTTCTTT. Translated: CASSPGQNTEAFF.

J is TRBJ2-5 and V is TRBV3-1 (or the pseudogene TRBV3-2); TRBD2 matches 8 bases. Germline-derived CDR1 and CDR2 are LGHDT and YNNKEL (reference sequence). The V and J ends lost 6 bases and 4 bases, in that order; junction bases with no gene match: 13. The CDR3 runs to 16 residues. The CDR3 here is CASRLYRDRGGETQYF. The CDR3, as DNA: TGTGCCAGCAGGCTTTACCGGGACCGGGGGGGAGAGACCCAGTACTTC.